A single sample is the source of the 28 T cell receptor beta chains below, sequenced in a study of regulatory T cells in long-lasting Graves disease. The time point was: newly diagnosed GD, antithyroid drugs for less than 3 months. Scientists built the TCR library using RNA that was extracted from PBMCs. HTBI primers from iRepertoire and Arm-PCR of CDR3 regions yielded the TCR beta libraries. TCRdb re-called the multiplex PCR reads through MiXCR, storing one row per CDR3 protein. The sample carries 360,000 or so distinct CDR3 sequences, about an eighth recorded once. A further study also used this sample, focusing on T cells in Graves' hyperthyroidism and ophthalmopathy.

Here the sequenced sample was peripheral blood mononuclear cells (PBMCs), taken at new diagnosis, from a patient treated with antithyroid drugs. The receptors were gathered from a woman in her late teens or twenties with Graves disease.

As for this clonotype: A much larger clonotype is one base distant, so this may be a read error. The gene calls are TRBV6-2 or TRBV6-3 and TRBJ2-4; 9 bases map to TRBD1. The better agreement between TRBJ2-7 and the DNA end casts doubt on the J call. Germline-derived CDR1 and CDR2 are MNHEY and SVGEGT. The CDR3 extends over 15 amino acids. The CDR3 sequence: CASSLTGTGPHEQYF. CDR3 sequence (DNA): TGTGCCAGCAGTCTAACCGGGACAGGGCCTCACGAGCAGTACTTC.

This clonotype was found a few times. This may come from a read error, since a much larger clone is one base off. For the CDR3, the DNA is TGTGCCAGCAGCTTAACCCTCGGGACGGTCTGGAATGAGCAGTCCTTC. It codes for CASSLTLGTVWNEQSF. The chain is built from TRBV7-3 and TRBJ2-1; D may be TRBD1 or TRBD2 (5 bases each). There are 16 residues in the CDR3. Germline values: CDR1 SGHTA, CDR2 FQGTGA.

With respect to this clonotype: A clone one base away is much larger, so this may be a read error. The CDR3 ends on some other residue instead of the conserved phenylalanine or tryptophan, so this is likely a read error. The chain uses TRBV2 and TRBJ2-5; the D is unclear. The CDR3 covers 15 residues. Per germline, CDR1 SNHLY and CDR2 FYNNEI. V dropped 5 bases and J dropped 5 bases, with 18 bases sitting between them. DNA for the CDR3: TGTGCCAGCAGTCTCCGCCGTTCCTCCCGGGAGACCCAGTACCTC. The encoded protein is CASSLRRSSRETQYL.

The chain uses TRBV28 and TRBJ1-5; no firm D call. Trimming left V 3 bases short and J 0 bases short, with 15 bases between. Germline CDR1 and CDR2: MDHEN and SYDVKM. The CDR3 sequence is 17 residues long. For the CDR3, the DNA is TGTGCCAGCAGTTTTTACCTGAGCCGACTTAGCAATCAGCCCCAGCATTTT. Residues: CASSFYLSRLSNQPQHF.

This clonotype qualifies as medium-sized (0.01 to 0.1%). The chain recombines TRBV20-1 with TRBJ2-7, with D uncertain. The V and J ends lost 3 bases and 6 bases respectively, with 15 bases between them. CDR1 is DFQATT and CDR2 is SNEGSKA in the germline V gene (reference sequence). The CDR3 totals 13 residues. The CDR3 sequence: CSARSGSNGEQYF. CDR3 in DNA: TGCAGTGCTAGGAGTGGGTCAAACGGCGAGCAGTACTTC.

The sample holds many counts of this clonotype. This chain connects TRBV30 to TRBJ1-1; 9 bases are a match to TRBD1. Germline V lookup: CDR1 GTSNPN, CDR2 SVGIG (reference sequence). CDR3 length: 14 residues. The V segment lost 5 bases and the J segment 4 bases; nucleotides outside the gene matches: 8. CDR3 sequence: CAWSYRGRSTEAFF. The CDR3 DNA follows: TGTGCCTGGTCGTACAGGGGGCGAAGCACTGAAGCTTTCTTT.

The rearrangement links TRBV3-1 to TRBJ2-5; TRBD2 matches 12 bases. This CDR3 has 16 residues. After removal of 6 bases from V and 4 bases from J, the junction contained 9 bases not matched to a gene. Germline V gene sequence: CDR1 LGHDT, CDR2 YNNKEL (reference sequence). The DNA of the CDR3 is TGTGCCAGCAGTCATTCGACTAGCGGGAGTTTAGAGACCCAGTACTTC. Its protein product is CASSHSTSGSLETQYF.

This clonotype was observed once. A single base separates this from a much larger clone, so it may be a read error. The chain employs TRBV5-8 and TRBJ1-2, with no clear D. CDR1 is SGHTS and CDR2 is YDEGEE in the germline V gene. With 1 base removed from V and 5 bases from J, the gap between germline ends came to 12 bases. CDR3 length: 14 residues. DNA for the CDR3: TGTGCCAGCAGCTTGAGTACTCCAGAATATGGCTACACCTTC. Translated: CASSLSTPEYGYTF.

This clonotype was seen at least ten times. The chain links TRBV28 to TRBJ2-3; 8 nucleotides match TRBD1. V was clipped by 5 bases and J by 6 bases; unmatched bases: 7. CDR1 is MDHEN and CDR2 is SYDVKM in the germline V gene. The CDR3 has 14 residues. The CDR3, as DNA: TGTGCCAGCAGTATCGACAGGGGCCCCGATACGCAGTATTTT. Residues: CASSIDRGPDTQYF.

This clonotype was picked up a small number of times. V usage is TRBV7-2 and J usage is TRBJ2-4; either TRBD1 or TRBD2 may fit D (5 bases each). V shed 4 bases and J shed 0 bases, with 10 bases lying between them. This CDR3 region has 15 residues. The germline V gene has CDR1 SGHTA and CDR2 FQGNSA. The CDR3 is CASSSWDLAKNIQYF. CDR3 DNA sequence: TGTGCCAGCAGCTCTTGGGACCTAGCCAAAAACATTCAGTACTTC.

This clonotype was picked up many times. The chain combines TRBV29-1 with TRBJ2-1; TRBD2 matches 9 bases. Germline lookup yields CDR1 SQVTM and CDR2 ANQGSEA. Trimming removed 8 bases from V and 4 bases from J; junction bases left unmatched: 15. This CDR3 contains 16 residues. DNA of the CDR3: TGCAGCATGGTAACCAGCGGGAGGTCGAAATACAATGAGCAGTTCTTC. Translating gives CSMVTSGRSKYNEQFF.

This chain links TRBV12-3 or TRBV12-4 with TRBJ2-1; the D is unclear. The CDR3 runs 17 residues. V lost 5 bases and J lost 0, with 17 bases in between. The CDR3 DNA reads as TGTGCCAGCAGTCCCTACCTTGCTCTTTCCTCCTACAATGAGCAGTTCTTC. Amino acids: CASSPYLALSSYNEQFF.

The chain carries TRBV11-2 and TRBJ1-2; D is undetermined. This CDR3 comprises 17 residues. Trimming shortened V by 0 bases and J by 5 bases, and 19 bases separated the two germline ends. The germline CDR1 and CDR2 sequences are SGHAT and FQNNGV. The CDR3 DNA is TGTGCCAGCAGCTTAGAAGGGTCAGAGCCCTCGTTTTATGGCTACACCTTC. It specifies CASSLEGSEPSFYGYTF.

This clonotype was detected ten times or more. The chain recombines TRBV12-3 or TRBV12-4 with TRBJ1-2; 12 nucleotides line up with TRBD1. J was trimmed by 7 bases and V by 3 bases; bases with no gene match: 3. The CDR3 extends over 14 amino acids. In DNA, the CDR3 is TGTGCCAGCAGTTTCCAGGGACAGGGGGCTGGCTACACCTTC. Translating it yields CASSFQGQGAGYTF.

This clonotype was detected ten times or more. The rearrangement uses TRBV12-3 or TRBV12-4 and TRBJ1-1, with D perhaps TRBD1 (5 bases). The CDR3 is 14 residues long. Trimming left V 2 bases short and J 3 bases short, with 10 bases between. In DNA form, the CDR3 reads TGTGCCAGCAGTTTACAGGGATGGGACACTGAAGCTTTCTTT. Its protein is CASSLQGWDTEAFF.

This clonotype was found many times. The gene calls are TRBV30 and TRBJ2-5; D gene uncertain. The V end lost 1 base, the J end lost 2 bases, and 8 bases lay between the germline ends. This CDR3 has 13 residues. Germline V gene lookup returns CDR1 GTSNPN and CDR2 SVGIG (reference sequence). The CDR3 DNA sequence: TGTGCCTGGAGTGGATCGGGTCAAGAGACCCAGTACTTC. As protein: CAWSGSGQETQYF.

The rearrangement links TRBV6-1 to TRBJ1-2; D possibly corresponds to TRBD1 (6 bases). Germline CDR1 MNHNS, CDR2 SASEGT. Trimming removed 8 bases from V and 4 bases from J, with 20 bases in between. CDR3 length equals 15 residues. CDR3 in amino acids: CASRVGGGRGYGYTF. CDR3 DNA: TGTGCCAGCCGCGTAGGAGGGGGGCGCGGCTATGGCTACACCTTC.

This clonotype appeared many times. The rearrangement links TRBV27 to TRBJ2-5, with 7 bases fitting TRBD2. CDR1 MNHEY and CDR2 SMNVEV come from the germline V gene (reference sequence). V trimming: 1 base; J trimming: 0 bases; junction bases outside the gene matches: 5. The CDR3 runs to 16 residues. For the CDR3, the DNA is TGTGCCAGCAGTTTATGCGGCGGGGGTAACCAAGAGACCCAGTACTTC. This gives the protein CASSLCGGGNQETQYF.

Ten or more counts support this clonotype. This chain connects TRBV28 to TRBJ2-7, with D maybe TRBD2 (5 bases). The CDR3 contains 15 residues. V shed 5 bases and J shed 1 base, with 15 bases lying between them. CDR1 MDHEN and CDR2 SYDVKM come from the germline V gene. CDR3 residues: CASSRPGLVSYEQYF. CDR3 in DNA: TGTGCCAGCAGTCGCCCCGGACTCGTTTCCTACGAGCAGTACTTC.

This clonotype was counted at least ten times. The J gene is TRBJ2-5, the V gene TRBV20-1, with TRBD1 matching over 8 bases. J gave up 4 bases and V 3 bases, and 7 bases lay outside the gene matches. The germline gives CDR1 DFQATT, CDR2 SNEGSKA (reference sequence). The CDR3 totals 14 residues. CDR3 sequence: CSASSGQGLETQYF. DNA for the CDR3: TGCAGTGCTAGTTCCGGACAGGGTCTAGAGACCCAGTACTTC.

V gene TRBV7-2 combines with J gene TRBJ2-2, with 7 bases matching TRBD1. The CDR3 runs 14 residues. Germline values: CDR1 SGHTA, CDR2 FQGNSA. The J segment lost 4 bases and the V segment lost 3 bases, leaving 2 bases of the junction unmatched. The CDR3 bases are TGTGCCAGCAGCTTTACAGGGGCCACCGGGGAGCTGTTTTTT. It specifies CASSFTGATGELFF.

The V gene is TRBV15, the J gene TRBJ2-5, with 9 nucleotides matching TRBD1. J lost 4 bases, V lost 5 bases, and 11 bases had no gene match. Germline CDR1 and CDR2: LNHNV and YYDKDF (reference sequence). This CDR3 region has 16 residues. CDR3 amino acids: CATSPGTGIVRETQYF. CDR3 nucleotides: TGTGCCACCAGCCCCGGGACAGGGATTGTTAGAGAGACCCAGTACTTC.

This clonotype came up many times. The chain is built from TRBV20-1 and TRBJ2-1, with no clear D. This CDR3 is 16 amino acids long. V shed 6 bases and J shed 6 bases, with 24 bases lying between them. The germline gives CDR1 DFQATT, CDR2 SNEGSKA (reference sequence). The CDR3 DNA sequence: TGCAGTGCAGGCCCATCCTTAAGGGCCCCAGGCAATGAGCAGTTCTTC. Translation: CSAGPSLRAPGNEQFF.

This clonotype was observed at least ten times. The chain employs TRBV6-1 and TRBJ2-7, with 13 nucleotides matching TRBD2. CDR3 length: 15 amino acids. Germline V lookup: CDR1 MNHNS, CDR2 SASEGT. V gave up 5 bases and J gave up 7 bases; unmatched junction bases: 8. The CDR3 sequence is CASSKLAGGPLEQYF. The CDR3, as DNA: TGTGCCAGCAGTAAACTAGCGGGAGGGCCCTTGGAGCAGTACTTC.

This clonotype was found many times. The chain couples TRBV12-3 or TRBV12-4 to TRBJ2-1, with a tentative D call TRBD1 (7 bases). CDR3 length: 15 residues. V was shortened by 3 bases and J by 6 bases, with 15 bases between the two germline ends. The CDR3 loop reads CASSLPRGEINEQFF. The CDR3, as DNA: TGTGCCAGCAGTTTGCCCAGGGGGGAGATCAATGAGCAGTTCTTC.

This clonotype was counted many times. The chain carries TRBV6-2 or TRBV6-3 and TRBJ2-5; TRBD2 agrees at 7 bases. The CDR3 covers 15 residues. V shed 8 bases and J 2 bases; nucleotides not matched to a gene: 11. Germline CDR1 is MNHEY and CDR2 is SVGEGT. The CDR3 sequence is CASSPLLADQETQYF. The CDR3 nucleotides are TGTGCCAGCTCCCCCCTCCTAGCGGATCAAGAGACCCAGTACTTC.

Many counts were recorded for this clonotype. The DNA of the CDR3 is TGCAGTGCGGTGAACCCGGTCTTAGGCTCTGAAGCTTTCTTT. It encodes CSAVNPVLGSEAFF. The chain links TRBV20-1 to TRBJ1-1; D ambiguous. The germline CDR1 and CDR2 sequences are DFQATT and SNEGSKA (reference sequence). Trimming stripped 6 bases from V and 6 bases from J, with 20 bases between. CDR3 size: 14 residues.

This clonotype has a count of ten or more. The J gene is TRBJ2-7, the V gene TRBV28; D gene uncertain. V was pared by 4 bases and J by 5 bases, with 9 bases between. Germline loops: CDR1 MDHEN, CDR2 SYDVKM. This CDR3 has 12 residues. The chain's CDR3 is CASSYTGDEQYV. The CDR3 bases are TGTGCCAGCAGTTATACGGGTGACGAGCAGTACGTC.